This TCR beta chain comes out of a study of blood T cell repertoires in COVID-19. Across the study: Samples representing acute and convalescent COVID-19 were sourced from the United States, Italy and Spain.

Here immunoSEQ multiplex PCR was the method, and the copy in TCRdb shows in-frame clones only, minus some. The data show approximately 120,000 clones, around four fifths seen once. V lost 7 bases to trimming and J lost 0 bases; unmatched junction nucleotides: 5. The length of the CDR3 is 13 residues. The germline V gene encodes CDR1 SQVTM and CDR2 ANQGSEA. V gene TRBV29-1 combines with J gene TRBJ1-2; the match to TRBD1 covers 7 bases. The clonotype originates from a woman aged 55-70 years with acute or convalescent COVID-19. Sequencing used peripheral blood. Written as DNA, the CDR3 is TGCAGCGGCAGGGACAGTGCTAACTATGGCTACACCTTC. Its translation: CSGRDSANYGYTF.